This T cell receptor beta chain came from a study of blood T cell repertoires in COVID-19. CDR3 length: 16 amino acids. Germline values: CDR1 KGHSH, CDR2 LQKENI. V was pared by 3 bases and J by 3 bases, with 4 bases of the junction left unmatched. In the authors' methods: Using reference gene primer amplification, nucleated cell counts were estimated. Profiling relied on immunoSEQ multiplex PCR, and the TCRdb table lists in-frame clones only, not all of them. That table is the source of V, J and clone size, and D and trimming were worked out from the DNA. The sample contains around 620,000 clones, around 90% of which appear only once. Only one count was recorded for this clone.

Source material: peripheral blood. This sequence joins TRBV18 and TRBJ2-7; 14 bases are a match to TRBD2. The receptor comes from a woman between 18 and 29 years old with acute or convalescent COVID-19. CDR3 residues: CASSPGLAGGLYEQYF. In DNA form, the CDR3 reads TGTGCCAGCTCACCTGGACTAGCGGGGGGCCTCTACGAGCAGTACTTC.